Presented here are 32 T cell receptor beta chains from one specimen sequenced in a study of T cells in Graves' hyperthyroidism and ophthalmopathy. TCR beta CDR3 region amplification was performed from RNA transcripts. The HTBI primer set drove a first-round RT-PCR of the TCR CDR3. TCRdb re-called the multiplex PCR reads with MiXCR, one entry per CDR3 protein. The repertoire includes hundreds of thousands of distinct CDR3 sequences, less than 25% of them detected once, and around a third sits in the top ten. Source material: blood. The receptors derive from a man between 25 and 39 years old with Graves' ophthalmopathy.

The table lists this clonotype with a few counts. This chain uses TRBV28 with TRBJ2-7; 8 bases are shared with TRBD1. The CDR3 is 15 residues long. The V gene's germline CDR1 is MDHEN and CDR2 SYDVKM. V trimming: 6 bases; J trimming: 5 bases; junction bases outside the gene matches: 12. The CDR3, as DNA: TGTGCCAGCAGCCCCCCGACAGGGGATGGGAACGAGCAGTACTTC. This translates into CASSPPTGDGNEQYF.

Turning to this clonotype: Germline is not matched at one junction end, which may reflect a read error. This chain connects TRBV18 to TRBJ2-1, with 8 bases lining up with TRBD2. Germline loops: CDR1 KGHSH, CDR2 LQKENI. The CDR3 spans 16 residues. The CDR3 spells CASAPIWREVSNEQFF. As DNA, the CDR3 is TGTGCCAGCGCACCGATTTGGCGGGAGGTTAGTAATGAGCAGTTCTTC.

This clonotype showed up many times. The chain has TRBV28 and TRBJ2-7, with 9 positions matching TRBD1. V shed 6 bases and J 2 bases; nucleotides not matched to a gene: 11. The CDR3 spans 16 residues. Germline V CDR1 and CDR2: MDHEN, SYDVKM. DNA for the CDR3: TGTGCCAGCAGCCTACTCTCGGGACAGGGCGCCTACGAGCAGTACTTC. Encoded protein: CASSLLSGQGAYEQYF.

This clonotype was recorded a few times. This chain uses TRBV9 with TRBJ1-4; the match to TRBD1 covers 7 bases. The CDR3 contains 15 residues. CDR1 is SGDLS, CDR2 YYNGEE, per germline. The junction had 10 bases not matched to a gene; V was cut back by 5 bases and J by 6 bases. The CDR3 loop is CASSPWARGDEKLFF. In DNA form, the CDR3 reads TGTGCCAGCAGTCCATGGGCCAGGGGGGATGAAAAACTGTTTTTT. Full variable domain (outside the CDR3, taken from reference TRBV9 and TRBJ1-4): DSGVTQTPKHLITATGQRVTLRCSPRSGDLSVYWYQQSLDQGLQFLIQYYNGEERAKGNILERFSAQQFPDLHSELNLSSLELGDSALYFCASSPWARGDEKLFFGSGTQLSVL.

This chain links TRBV5-6 with TRBJ2-1, with 9 bases identical to TRBD1. The CDR3 totals 15 residues. Germline lookup yields CDR1 SGHDT and CDR2 YYEEEE. Unmatched junction bases numbered 3, after V lost 1 base and J lost 4 bases. CDR3 DNA sequence: TGTGCCAGCAGCTTGTGGGACAGGGATTACAATGAGCAGTTCTTC. It translates to CASSLWDRDYNEQFF.

This clonotype showed up many times. The V and J genes are TRBV28 and TRBJ2-1, with 7 bases identical to TRBD2. This CDR3 is 17 amino acids long. CDR1 is MDHEN, CDR2 SYDVKM, per germline. With V trimmed by 2 bases and J by 9 bases, 16 bases remained unmatched. As DNA, the CDR3 is TGTGCCAGCAGTTTAAACCGGCTAGCGGTGGACTTGGGTGAGCAGTTCTTC. Encoded protein: CASSLNRLAVDLGEQFF.

To note about this clonotype: The conserved phenylalanine or tryptophan is not found at the CDR3 terminus, so this likely reflects a read error. This chain uses TRBV5-1 with TRBJ1-1; D is unresolved. Germline-derived CDR1 and CDR2 are SGHRS and YFSETQ. The ends were cut back, 1 base at V and 3 bases at J, with 7 bases in the middle. This CDR3 is 13 amino acids long. CDR3 protein: CASSLPGDTEAFS. The DNA of the CDR3 is TGCGCCAGCAGCTTGCCGGGAGACACTGAAGCTTTCTCT.

This clonotype was counted a few times. The chain is built from TRBV5-1 and TRBJ1-2; 10 bases agree with TRBD1. CDR3 length: 17 amino acids. Germline CDR1 reads SGHRS; CDR2 reads YFSETQ. V was clipped by 0 bases and J by 3 bases; unmatched bases: 8. DNA for the CDR3: TGCGCCAGCAGCTTGGAAGGGGTCGGGACAGGGGACTATGGCTACACCTTC. Translated, it gives CASSLEGVGTGDYGYTF. Combining the CDR3 with reference TRBV5-1 and TRBJ1-2 gives the whole variable domain KAGVTQTPRYLIKTRGQQVTLSCSPISGHRSVSWYQQTPGQGLQFLFEYFSETQRNKGNFPGRFSGRQFSNSRSEMNVSTLELGDSALYLCASSLEGVGTGDYGYTFGSGTRLTVV.

Turning to this clonotype: The junction differs from germline at one of its ends, possibly a read error. The chain employs TRBV19 and TRBJ1-2, with D unclear. The germline gives CDR1 LNHDA, CDR2 SQIVND (reference sequence). The CDR3 sequence is 11 residues long. The CDR3 sequence is CASSVYYSYTF. In nucleotides, the CDR3 is TGTGCCAGTAGTGTCTACTATAGCTACACCTTC.

The gene calls are TRBV6-1 and TRBJ2-7; 9 nucleotides agree with TRBD1. The CDR3 consists of 16 residues. Germline V gives CDR1 MNHNS, CDR2 SASEGT. Germline trimming cut 6 bases from V and 4 bases from J; bases unmatched to any gene: 13. The CDR3 is CASRKKSPGTGYEQYF. The DNA for the CDR3 is TGTGCCAGCAGGAAGAAGAGCCCCGGGACAGGGTACGAGCAGTACTTC.

V is TRBV7-9 and J is TRBJ2-7; TRBD2 might be the D (5 bases). V was clipped by 2 bases and J by 5 bases, with 10 bases between them. Germline V lookup: CDR1 SEHNR, CDR2 FQNEAQ (reference sequence). The CDR3 is made up of 13 amino acids. The CDR3 DNA follows: TGTGCCAGCAGCTTACCCGGGATGGACGAGCAGTACTTC. It encodes CASSLPGMDEQYF.

This clonotype has at least ten counts. The rearrangement uses TRBV30 and TRBJ1-1; 8 bases are a match to TRBD1. The CDR3 contains 12 residues. V shed 3 bases and J 7 bases; nucleotides not matched to a gene: 4. Germline V gene data show CDR1 as GTSNPN and CDR2 as SVGIG (reference sequence). DNA for the CDR3: TGTGCCTGGAGCTTGACAGGGGTTGAAGCTTTCTTT. Its translation: CAWSLTGVEAFF.

This clonotype was counted ten times or more. The chain carries TRBV10-2 and TRBJ1-1; 7 nucleotides match TRBD1. The ends lost 5 bases at V and 1 base at J; junction bases unmatched: 4. From germline, CDR1 is WSHSY and CDR2 SAAADI. The CDR3 contains 14 residues. The CDR3 here is CASSRQGPNTEAFF. CDR3 nucleotide sequence: TGCGCCAGCAGTCGACAGGGACCGAACACTGAAGCTTTCTTT.

The V call is TRBV28, the J call TRBJ2-1; TRBD2 matches 12 bases. V lost 5 bases, J lost 6 bases, and 5 bases stayed unmatched. Germline V gives CDR1 MDHEN, CDR2 SYDVKM. The CDR3 is made up of 15 amino acids. Here the CDR3 reads CASSPPSGRGNEQFF. The DNA for the CDR3 is TGTGCCAGCAGTCCCCCTAGCGGGAGGGGCAATGAGCAGTTCTTC.

On this clonotype itself: The germline gene is not matched at one end of the junction; a read error may be the cause. The chain couples TRBV7-9 to TRBJ2-5; 7 bases are a match to TRBD1. Looked up from germline, CDR1 is SEHNR and CDR2 is FQNEAQ (reference sequence). The CDR3 extends over 16 amino acids. CDR3 loop: CASSSGQVRVQETQYF. The CDR3 DNA is TGTGCCAGCAGCTCCGGACAGGTCCGGGTCCAAGAAACCCAGTACTTC. The variable domain in full, with the rest retrieved from reference TRBV7-9 and TRBJ2-5, is DTGVSQNPRHKITKRGQNVTFRCDPISEHNRLYWYRQTLGQGPEFLTYFQNEAQLEKSRLLSDRFSAERPKGSFSTLEIQRTEQGDSAMYLCASSSGQVRVQETQYFGPGTRLLVL.

CDR3 nucleotides: TGTGCCAGTAGTATGGATAGGAATCAGCCCCAGCATTTT. This translates into CASSMDRNQPQHF. This chain joins TRBV19 and TRBJ1-5; no firm D call. Germline V gene lookup returns CDR1 LNHDA and CDR2 SQIVND (reference sequence). Trimming shortened V by 3 bases and J by 4 bases, and 7 bases separated the two germline ends. The CDR3 loop spans 13 amino acids.

This clonotype was picked up many times. The chain has TRBV5-1 and TRBJ2-7; 7 bases fit TRBD1. The CDR3 is 15 amino acids. The V gene end was trimmed by 1 base and the J gene end by 6 bases; junction bases not matched to a gene: 10. The germline V gene encodes CDR1 SGHRS and CDR2 YFSETQ. CDR3 sequence: CASSLSTRGSGEQYF. Here the CDR3 DNA reads TGCGCCAGCAGCTTGTCTACCAGGGGGTCTGGCGAGCAGTACTTC.

The chain is built from TRBV20-1 and TRBJ1-1, with TRBD1 identical over 9 bases. This CDR3 is 16 amino acids long. Trimming at V came to 3 bases and at J to 0 bases, leaving 8 bases not matched to a gene. From germline, CDR1 is DFQATT and CDR2 SNEGSKA (reference sequence). The CDR3 spells CSARGRDRALNTEAFF. The DNA of the CDR3 is TGCAGTGCTAGGGGTAGGGACAGGGCTCTGAACACTGAAGCTTTCTTT.

This clonotype has a count of ten or more. CDR3 bases: TGTGCCAGCAGCCAAGGTCCAGGCGAAAATGAGCAGTTCTTC. It translates to CASSQGPGENEQFF. The chain combines TRBV3-1 with TRBJ2-1; D not resolved. Trimming cost V 1 base and J 7 bases, with 11 bases left between them. This CDR3 contains 14 residues. Germline V gene sequence: CDR1 LGHDT, CDR2 YNNKEL (reference sequence).

CDR3 nucleotide sequence: TGTGCCAGTGGGTTTGGGACAGGGAATCAGCCCCAGCATTTT. Amino acid sequence: CASGFGTGNQPQHF. V gene TRBV19 combines with J gene TRBJ1-5; 9 bases fit TRBD1. Losses at the gene ends were 8 bases for V and 4 bases for J; bases not matched to a gene: 6. This CDR3 has 14 residues. Germline lookup yields CDR1 LNHDA and CDR2 SQIVND (reference sequence).

V usage is TRBV7-9 and J usage is TRBJ2-2; D gene unclear. The V gene's germline CDR1 is SEHNR and CDR2 FQNEAQ (reference sequence). The CDR3 runs to 14 residues. V was cut by 5 bases and J by 7 bases, with 14 bases left in between. The chain's CDR3 is CASSPTISDGELFF. DNA for the CDR3: TGTGCCAGCAGCCCCACCATCTCGGACGGGGAGCTGTTTTTT.

The chain combines TRBV4-3 with TRBJ2-3; TRBD1 aligns across 7 bases. V was pared by 0 bases and J by 2 bases, with 8 bases of the junction left unmatched. CDR1 is LGHNA, CDR2 YSLEER, per germline. CDR3 length: 17 residues. This CDR3 reads CASSQEIRDRLTDTQYF. The CDR3 nucleotides read TGCGCCAGCAGCCAAGAGATCCGGGACAGACTCACAGATACGCAGTATTTT.

The chain has TRBV4-1 and TRBJ2-1; weak D call: TRBD2 (5 bases). Trimming left V 5 bases short and J 0 bases short, with 17 bases between. CDR3 length equals 17 residues. Germline V gives CDR1 MGHRA, CDR2 YSYEKL. CDR3 sequence reads: CASSSVLTGSSYNEQFF. CDR3 sequence (DNA): TGCGCCAGCAGCTCCGTCCTGACTGGGAGCTCCTACAATGAGCAGTTCTTC.

This clonotype came up many times. The V and J genes are TRBV7-9 and TRBJ1-4; TRBD1 matches 7 bases. J lost 8 bases, V lost 4 bases, and 10 bases had no gene match. The CDR3 covers 15 residues. Germline CDR1 and CDR2: SEHNR and FQNEAQ (reference sequence). Here the CDR3 reads CASSSRQGNGEKLFF. DNA of the CDR3: TGTGCCAGCAGCTCGCGACAGGGAAACGGCGAAAAACTGTTTTTT. The whole variable domain, filled in from reference TRBV7-9 and TRBJ1-4, reads DTGVSQNPRHKITKRGQNVTFRCDPISEHNRLYWYRQTLGQGPEFLTYFQNEAQLEKSRLLSDRFSAERPKGSFSTLEIQRTEQGDSAMYLCASSSRQGNGEKLFFGSGTQLSVL.

In this sample, this clonotype turned up a few times. The chain couples TRBV20-1 to TRBJ2-7; the D gene is possibly TRBD2 (6 bases). Trimming removed 5 bases at V and 3 bases at J, with 14 bases between. The CDR3 runs to 13 residues. Germline assignment: CDR1 DFQATT and CDR2 SNEGSKA (reference sequence). CDR3 amino acids: CSAYRDSNYEQYF. CDR3 nucleotide sequence: TGCAGTGCTTACCGGGACTCCAACTACGAGCAGTACTTC.

The chain is built from TRBV19 and TRBJ2-7, with 8 bases fitting TRBD1. V trimming: 3 bases; J trimming: 5 bases; junction bases outside the gene matches: 9. The CDR3 sequence is 15 residues long. Looked up from germline, CDR1 is LNHDA and CDR2 is SQIVND (reference sequence). In DNA, the CDR3 is TGTGCCAGTAGTATCGGACAGGGTAGATATCACGAGCAGTACTTC. Amino acid sequence: CASSIGQGRYHEQYF.

J is TRBJ2-7 and V is TRBV10-1; the D gene is possibly TRBD2 (6 bases). Trimming cost V 5 bases and J 10 bases, with 12 bases left between them. This CDR3 is built from 11 residues. The germline gives CDR1 WNHNN, CDR2 SYGVQD (reference sequence). CDR3 in amino acids: CASSSGGIQYF. The CDR3 nucleotides are TGCGCCAGCAGTAGTGGCGGGATCCAGTACTTC.

The rearrangement joins TRBV28 to TRBJ2-1; D is possibly TRBD1 (6 bases). This CDR3 spans 17 amino acids. Deletions cut 3 bases from V and 2 bases from J, with 17 bases between. The germline gives CDR1 MDHEN, CDR2 SYDVKM. DNA of the CDR3: TGTGCCAGCAGTTTCAGGGGTTGGAGAAAGGCCTACAATGAGCAGTTCTTC. Translated, it gives CASSFRGWRKAYNEQFF.

V is TRBV20-1 and J is TRBJ2-7; D perhaps matches TRBD2 (5 bases). Germline assignment: CDR1 DFQATT and CDR2 SNEGSKA (reference sequence). V shed 3 bases and J shed 7 bases, with 22 bases lying between them. There are 15 residues in the CDR3. CDR3 sequence reads: CSASERIGLAAEQYF. The CDR3 DNA reads TGCAGTGCTAGTGAGAGGATAGGACTGGCAGCTGAGCAGTACTTC.

V is TRBV11-2 and J is TRBJ2-7; D is unresolved. Germline V gene data show CDR1 as SGHAT and CDR2 as FQNNGV. Trimming took off 1 base at V and 5 bases at J, with 9 bases between the two ends. The CDR3 runs to 13 residues. CDR3 sequence: CASSLVTNHEQYF. The CDR3 DNA reads TGTGCCAGCAGCTTAGTAACGAACCACGAGCAGTACTTC.

The rearrangement links TRBV29-1 to TRBJ2-6; no clear D. The CDR3 loop spans 15 amino acids. Trimming shortened V by 4 bases and J by 0 bases, and 10 bases separated the two germline ends. Looked up from germline, CDR1 is SQVTM and CDR2 is ANQGSEA. In DNA form, the CDR3 reads TGCAGCGTTGCGGGTGGATACTCTGGGGCCAACGTCCTGACTTTC. It encodes CSVAGGYSGANVLTF. The full variable domain, its missing parts supplied by reference TRBV29-1 and TRBJ2-6, is SAVISQKPSRDICQRGTSLTIQCQVDSQVTMMFWYRQQPGQSLTLIATANQGSEATYESGFVIDKFPISRPNLTFSTLTVSNMSPEDSSIYLCSVAGGYSGANVLTFGAGSRLTVL.

Many counts were recorded for this clonotype. CDR3 sequence: CSAPIYNEQFF. CDR3 coding DNA: TGCAGTGCCCCGATCTACAATGAGCAGTTCTTC. This chain connects TRBV20-1 to TRBJ2-1; D gene unclear. Between the trimmed V and J ends, which lost 6 bases and 3 bases, there was a span of 6 bases. CDR3 length: 11 amino acids. Germline assignment: CDR1 DFQATT and CDR2 SNEGSKA (reference sequence).